The 5 T cell receptor beta chains given below trace back to one sample, sequenced in a study of radiotherapy plus CTLA-4 blockade in lung cancer. The repertoire was sequenced with immunoSEQ multiplex PCR; TCRdb's copy has only in-frame clones and lacks some. Here the sample spans some 80,000 clones, 70% to 85% being singletons. The specimen comprised peripheral blood, sampled from a patient treated with radiotherapy plus ipilimumab. The receptors were sampled from a human donor with non-small cell lung cancer who had stable disease on radiotherapy plus ipilimumab.

The chain joins TRBV19 to TRBJ2-7, with unresolved D. V lost 0 bases and J 3 bases, leaving 12 bases between the germline ends. The CDR3 length is 15 residues. Germline values: CDR1 LNHDA, CDR2 SQIVND (reference sequence). The chain's CDR3 is CASSIDPSRNYEQYF. DNA for the CDR3: TGTGCCAGTAGTATAGATCCCTCTAGGAACTACGAGCAGTACTTC.

Here the CDR3 reads CASLPGLGTDTQYF. The CDR3 DNA sequence: TGTGCCAGCTTGCCGGGACTAGGGACAGATACGCAGTATTTT. The V gene is TRBV27, the J gene TRBJ2-3, with 8 nucleotides matching TRBD2. J gave up 3 bases and V 8 bases, and 7 bases lay outside the gene matches. This CDR3 is 14 amino acids long. Germline lookup yields CDR1 MNHEY and CDR2 SMNVEV (reference sequence).

This clone was observed a single time. The V call is TRBV5-3, the J call TRBJ1-6, with a tentative D call TRBD1 (5 bases). TRBV5-3 is annotated as an ORF whose role is uncertain. Deletions cut 6 bases from V and 6 bases from J, with 31 bases between. The CDR3 spans 20 residues. In DNA form, the CDR3 reads TGTGCCAGAATCCCGAAAGAGACGAGCAGGGCAGGGAAGGGTAATTCACCCCTCCACTTT. It encodes CARIPKETSRAGKGNSPLHF.

This rearrangement joins TRBV6-1 to TRBJ1-2; D call uncertain. V lost 6 bases, J lost 4 bases, and 9 bases lay in between. The CDR3 length is 12 residues. From germline, CDR1 is MNHNS and CDR2 SASEGT. The CDR3: CASSPESYGYTF. Written as DNA, the CDR3 is TGTGCCAGCAGCCCAGAGAGCTATGGCTACACCTTC.

The rearrangement uses TRBV7-8 and TRBJ1-1; D is uncertain. CDR3 length equals 13 residues. Germline V gene sequence: CDR1 SGHVS, CDR2 FQNEAQ. The ends were cut back, 5 bases at V and 1 base at J, with 8 bases in the middle. The CDR3 reads CASSPTRNTEAFF. CDR3 bases: TGTGCCAGCAGCCCTACCCGGAACACTGAAGCTTTCTTT.